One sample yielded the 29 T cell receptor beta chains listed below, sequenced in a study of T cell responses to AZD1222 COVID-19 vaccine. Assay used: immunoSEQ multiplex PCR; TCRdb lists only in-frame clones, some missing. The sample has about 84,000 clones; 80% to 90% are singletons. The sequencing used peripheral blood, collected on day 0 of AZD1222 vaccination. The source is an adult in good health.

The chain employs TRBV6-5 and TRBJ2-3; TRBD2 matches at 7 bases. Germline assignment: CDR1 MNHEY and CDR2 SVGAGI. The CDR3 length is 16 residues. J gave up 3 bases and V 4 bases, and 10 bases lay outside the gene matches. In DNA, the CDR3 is TGTGCCAGCAGTTCCCCGCCGGGGGGTGAGACAGATACGCAGTATTTT. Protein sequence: CASSSPPGGETDTQYF.

The CDR3: CASSSAIAGGPHNEQFF. The CDR3 region has the DNA TGTGCCAGCAGTTCCGCTATAGCGGGAGGGCCTCACAATGAGCAGTTCTTC. This chain links TRBV27 with TRBJ2-1; TRBD2 matches 11 bases. From germline, CDR1 is MNHEY and CDR2 SMNVEV (reference sequence). The CDR3 contains 17 residues. Unmatched junction bases numbered 10, after V lost 4 bases and J lost 5 bases.

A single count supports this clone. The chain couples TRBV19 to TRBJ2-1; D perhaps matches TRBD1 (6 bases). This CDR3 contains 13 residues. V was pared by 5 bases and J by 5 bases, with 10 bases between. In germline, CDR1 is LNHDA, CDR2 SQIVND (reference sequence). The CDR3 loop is CASSFGQNNEQFF. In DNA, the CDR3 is TGTGCCAGTAGTTTCGGACAGAACAATGAGCAGTTCTTC.

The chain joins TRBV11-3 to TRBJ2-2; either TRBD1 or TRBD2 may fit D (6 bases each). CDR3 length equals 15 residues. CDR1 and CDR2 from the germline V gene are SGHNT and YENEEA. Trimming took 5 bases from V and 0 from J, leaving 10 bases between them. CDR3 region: CASSPRGANTGELFF. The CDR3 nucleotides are TGTGCCAGCAGCCCTAGGGGGGCGAACACCGGGGAGCTGTTTTTT.

CDR3 DNA: TGTGCCAGCTCACCATATCGGACAGAGCGAGAGCAGCCCCAGCATTTT. It encodes CASSPYRTEREQPQHF. The rearrangement uses TRBV18 and TRBJ1-5, with D perhaps TRBD1 (6 bases). Germline V lookup: CDR1 KGHSH, CDR2 LQKENI. The CDR3 consists of 16 residues. Trimming left V 2 bases short and J 7 bases short, with 18 bases between.

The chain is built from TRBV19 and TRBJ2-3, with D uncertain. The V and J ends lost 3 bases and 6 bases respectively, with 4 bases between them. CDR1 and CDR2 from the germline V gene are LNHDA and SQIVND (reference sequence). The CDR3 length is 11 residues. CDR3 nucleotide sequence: TGTGCCAGTAGTATGGTTGATACGCAGTATTTT. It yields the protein CASSMVDTQYF.

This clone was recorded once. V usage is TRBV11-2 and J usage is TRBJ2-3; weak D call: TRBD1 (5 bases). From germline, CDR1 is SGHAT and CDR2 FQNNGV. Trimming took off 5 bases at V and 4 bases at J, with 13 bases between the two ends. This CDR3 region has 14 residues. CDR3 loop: CASSRRRDSDTQYF. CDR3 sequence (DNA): TGTGCCAGCAGCCGCCGCAGGGATTCAGATACGCAGTATTTT.

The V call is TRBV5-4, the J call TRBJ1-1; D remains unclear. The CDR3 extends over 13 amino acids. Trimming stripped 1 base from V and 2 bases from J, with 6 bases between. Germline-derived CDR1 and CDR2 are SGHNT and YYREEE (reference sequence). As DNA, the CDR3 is TGTGCCAGCAGCTTGCTGGGAAACACTGAAGCTTTCTTT. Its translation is CASSLLGNTEAFF.

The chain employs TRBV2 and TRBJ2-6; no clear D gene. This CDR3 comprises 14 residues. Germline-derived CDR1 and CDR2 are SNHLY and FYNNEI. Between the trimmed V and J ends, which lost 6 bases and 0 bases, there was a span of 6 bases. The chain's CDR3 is CASRMGSGANVLTF. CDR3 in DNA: TGTGCCAGCAGGATGGGCTCTGGGGCCAACGTCCTGACTTTC.

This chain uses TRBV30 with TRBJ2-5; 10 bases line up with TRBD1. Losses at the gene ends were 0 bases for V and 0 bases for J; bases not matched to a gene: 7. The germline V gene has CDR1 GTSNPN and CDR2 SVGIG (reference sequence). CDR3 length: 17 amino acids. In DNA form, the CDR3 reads TGTGCCTGGAGTGTAGGGGGACAGGGGATTTACCAAGAGACCCAGTACTTC. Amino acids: CAWSVGGQGIYQETQYF.

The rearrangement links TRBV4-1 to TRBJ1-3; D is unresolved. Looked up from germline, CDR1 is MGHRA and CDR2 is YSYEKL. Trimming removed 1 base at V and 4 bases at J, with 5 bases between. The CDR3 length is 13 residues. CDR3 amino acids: CASSQGWGNTIYF. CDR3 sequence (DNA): TGCGCCAGCAGCCAAGGGTGGGGAAACACCATATATTTT.

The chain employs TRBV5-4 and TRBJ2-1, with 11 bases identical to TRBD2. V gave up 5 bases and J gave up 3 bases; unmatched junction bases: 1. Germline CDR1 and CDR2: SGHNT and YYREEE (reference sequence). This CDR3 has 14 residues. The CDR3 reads CASRGLADYNEQFF. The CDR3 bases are TGTGCCAGCAGGGGACTAGCGGACTACAATGAGCAGTTCTTC.

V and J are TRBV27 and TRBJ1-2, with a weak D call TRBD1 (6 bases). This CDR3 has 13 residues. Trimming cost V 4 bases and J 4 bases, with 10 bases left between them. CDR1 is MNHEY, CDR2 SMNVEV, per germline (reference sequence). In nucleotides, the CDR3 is TGTGCCAGCAGTTCGGGGGCTAGCTATGGCTACACCTTC. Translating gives CASSSGASYGYTF.

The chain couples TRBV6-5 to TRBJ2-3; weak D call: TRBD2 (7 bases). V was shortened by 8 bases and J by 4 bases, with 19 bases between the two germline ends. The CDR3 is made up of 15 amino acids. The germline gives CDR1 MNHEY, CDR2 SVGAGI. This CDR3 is CASQRGGLGSDTQYF. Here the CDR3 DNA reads TGTGCCAGCCAAAGGGGGGGGTTGGGATCAGATACGCAGTATTTT.

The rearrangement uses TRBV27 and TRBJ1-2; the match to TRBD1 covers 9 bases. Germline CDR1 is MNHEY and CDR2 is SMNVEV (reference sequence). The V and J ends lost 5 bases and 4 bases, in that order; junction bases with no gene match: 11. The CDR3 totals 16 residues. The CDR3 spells CASSPTRDRASYGYTF. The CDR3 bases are TGTGCCAGCAGTCCTACCCGGGACAGGGCATCCTATGGCTACACCTTC.

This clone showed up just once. CDR3 sequence: CASSLAGGGDTEAFF. The CDR3 coding sequence is TGTGCCAGCAGCTTAGCGGGCGGTGGGGACACTGAAGCTTTCTTT. This chain uses TRBV7-2 with TRBJ1-1; D remains ambiguous. Germline V gives CDR1 SGHTA, CDR2 FQGNSA. There are 15 residues in the CDR3. Trimming removed 0 bases at V and 3 bases at J, with 11 bases between.

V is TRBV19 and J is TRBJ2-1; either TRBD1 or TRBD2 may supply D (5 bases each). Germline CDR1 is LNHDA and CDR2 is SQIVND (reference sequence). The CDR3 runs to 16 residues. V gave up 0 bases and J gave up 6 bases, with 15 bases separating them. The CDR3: CASSIEGTQYTNEQFF. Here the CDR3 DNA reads TGTGCCAGTAGTATAGAAGGGACCCAATACACCAATGAGCAGTTCTTC.

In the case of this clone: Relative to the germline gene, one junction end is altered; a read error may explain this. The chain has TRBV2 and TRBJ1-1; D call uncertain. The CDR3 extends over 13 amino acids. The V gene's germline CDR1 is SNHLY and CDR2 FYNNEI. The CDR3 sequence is CASTGQWNSEAFF. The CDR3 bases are TGTGCCAGCACTGGGCAGTGGAACAGTGAAGCTTTCTTT.

CDR3 protein: CATRGLNTEAFF. CDR3 bases: TGTGCCACAAGGGGTTTGAACACTGAAGCTTTCTTT. This chain connects TRBV10-3 to TRBJ1-1, with a tentative D call TRBD1 (5 bases). The CDR3 runs to 12 residues. Trimming pared 10 bases from V and 0 bases from J, leaving 9 bases between. Germline loops: CDR1 ENHRY, CDR2 SYGVKD.

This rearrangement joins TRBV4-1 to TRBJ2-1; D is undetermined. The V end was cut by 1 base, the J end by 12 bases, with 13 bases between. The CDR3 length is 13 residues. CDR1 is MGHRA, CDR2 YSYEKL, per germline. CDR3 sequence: CASSQVTPRRQFF. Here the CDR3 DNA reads TGCGCCAGCAGCCAAGTGACCCCTCGACGGCAGTTCTTC.

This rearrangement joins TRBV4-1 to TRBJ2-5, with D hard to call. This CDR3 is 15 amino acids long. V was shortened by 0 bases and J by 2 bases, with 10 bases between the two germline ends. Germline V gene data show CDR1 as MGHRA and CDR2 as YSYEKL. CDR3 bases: TGCGCCAGCAGCCAAGATTGGGCAGAGCAAGAGACCCAGTACTTC. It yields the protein CASSQDWAEQETQYF.

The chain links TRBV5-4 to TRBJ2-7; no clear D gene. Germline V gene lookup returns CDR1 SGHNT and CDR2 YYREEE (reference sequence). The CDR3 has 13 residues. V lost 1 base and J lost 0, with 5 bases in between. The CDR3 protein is CASSLSSSYEQYF. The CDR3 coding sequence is TGTGCCAGCAGCTTGTCCAGCTCCTACGAGCAGTACTTC.

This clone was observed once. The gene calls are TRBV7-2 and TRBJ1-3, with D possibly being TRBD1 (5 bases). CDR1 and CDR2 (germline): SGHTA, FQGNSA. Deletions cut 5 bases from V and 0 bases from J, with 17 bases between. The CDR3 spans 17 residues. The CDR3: CASSRRVLGLSGNTIYF. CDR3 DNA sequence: TGTGCCAGCAGCCGCAGGGTACTCGGGCTCTCTGGAAACACCATATATTTT.

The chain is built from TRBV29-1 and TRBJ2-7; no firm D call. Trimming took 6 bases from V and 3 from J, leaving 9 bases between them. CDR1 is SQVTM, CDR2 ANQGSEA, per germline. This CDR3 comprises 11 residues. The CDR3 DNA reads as TGCAGCGTCGTCCTCGACTACGAGCAGTACTTC. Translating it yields CSVVLDYEQYF.

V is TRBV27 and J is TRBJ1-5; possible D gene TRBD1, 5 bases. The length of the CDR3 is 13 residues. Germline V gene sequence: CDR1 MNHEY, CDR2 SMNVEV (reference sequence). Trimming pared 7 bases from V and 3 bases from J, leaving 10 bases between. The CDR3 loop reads CASTLTVNQPQHF. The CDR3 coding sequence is TGTGCCAGCACCTTGACAGTCAATCAGCCCCAGCATTTT.

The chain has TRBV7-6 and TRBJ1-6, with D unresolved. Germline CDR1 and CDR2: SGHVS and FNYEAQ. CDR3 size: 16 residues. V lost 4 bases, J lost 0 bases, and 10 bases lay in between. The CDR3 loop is CASSSSTRSYNSPLHF. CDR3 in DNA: TGTGCCAGCAGCTCGTCGACACGCTCCTATAATTCACCCCTCCACTTT.

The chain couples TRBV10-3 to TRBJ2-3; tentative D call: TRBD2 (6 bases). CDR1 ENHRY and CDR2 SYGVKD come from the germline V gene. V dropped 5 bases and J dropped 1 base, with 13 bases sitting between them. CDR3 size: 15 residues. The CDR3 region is CAISQWTGGTDTQYF. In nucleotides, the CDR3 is TGTGCCATCAGTCAATGGACGGGAGGCACAGATACGCAGTATTTT.

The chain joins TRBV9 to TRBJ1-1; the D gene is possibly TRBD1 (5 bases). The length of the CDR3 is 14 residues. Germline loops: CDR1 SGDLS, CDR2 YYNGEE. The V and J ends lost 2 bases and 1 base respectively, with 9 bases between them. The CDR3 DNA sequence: TGTGCCAGCAGCGTCTGGGACCCGAACACTGAAGCTTTCTTT. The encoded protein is CASSVWDPNTEAFF.

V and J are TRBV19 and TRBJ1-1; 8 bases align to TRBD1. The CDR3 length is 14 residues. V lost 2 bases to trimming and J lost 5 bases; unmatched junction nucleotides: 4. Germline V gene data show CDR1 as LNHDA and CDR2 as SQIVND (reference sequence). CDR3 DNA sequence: TGTGCCAGTAGTATAAGACAGGGGAAGACTGAAGCTTTCTTT. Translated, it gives CASSIRQGKTEAFF.